This TCR beta chain stems from a study of radiation and T cells in renal cell carcinoma. Study in general: Nephrectomy followed 15 Gy stereotactic body radiation by 4 weeks. Study findings and constraints: Pretreatment tumor biopsies were lacking, so baseline clonotypes are unknown. In blood, top tumor clones expanded by 2 weeks, shrinking by 4.

The table came from immunoSEQ multiplex PCR; TCRdb's copy has only in-frame clones and leaves some out. The profile covers some 120,000 clones, with more than 75% appearing a single time and almost 6% taken by the ten largest. As to this clone: Its antigen is still unknown.

Sample time point: blood 2 weeks post-SBRT. The treatment denotes: 15 Gy SBRT to primary tumor, nephrectomy 4 weeks later. The patient's renal cell carcinoma had clear cell pathology. This CDR3 contains 16 residues. The trim removed 2 bases at V and 2 bases at J, leaving 6 bases unmatched. The germline V gene encodes CDR1 SGDLS and CDR2 YYNGEE. V gene TRBV9 combines with J gene TRBJ2-3; 9 bases are shared with TRBD1. The sequence derives from a woman aged 70-85 years with renal cell carcinoma. This material consisted of blood, taken from a patient whose treatment included radiotherapy and nephrectomy. The CDR3 loop is CASSVHGTGNTDTQYF. In DNA, the CDR3 is TGTGCCAGCAGCGTCCACGGGACAGGGAACACAGATACGCAGTATTTT.